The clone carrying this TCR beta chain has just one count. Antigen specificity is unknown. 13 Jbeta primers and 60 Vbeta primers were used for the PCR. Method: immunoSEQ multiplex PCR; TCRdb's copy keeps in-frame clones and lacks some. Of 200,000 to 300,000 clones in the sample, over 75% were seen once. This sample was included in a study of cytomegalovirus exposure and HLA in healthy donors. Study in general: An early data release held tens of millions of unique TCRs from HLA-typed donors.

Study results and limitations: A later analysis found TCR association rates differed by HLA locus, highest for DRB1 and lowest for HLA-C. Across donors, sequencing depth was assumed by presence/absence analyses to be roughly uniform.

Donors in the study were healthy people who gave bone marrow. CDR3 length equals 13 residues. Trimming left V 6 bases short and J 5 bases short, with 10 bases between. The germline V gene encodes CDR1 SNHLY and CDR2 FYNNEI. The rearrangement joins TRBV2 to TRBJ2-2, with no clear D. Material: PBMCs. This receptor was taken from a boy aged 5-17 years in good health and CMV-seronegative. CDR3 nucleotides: TGTGCCAGCAGGGCGACTGGGACCGGGGAGCTGTTTTTT. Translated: CASRATGTGELFF.